The 17 T cell receptor beta chains listed next were all sequenced from one sample in a study of CD8 T cells in Susac syndrome. Reverse transcription of roughly 0.5 to 1 ug RNA used random hexamers. Each CDR3 protein gets one entry after TCRdb re-called the immunoSEQ multiplex PCR reads with MiXCR. The sample gives tens of thousands of distinct CDR3 sequences, around 93% of which show up once; approximately 0.45% is in the top ten. The sample comprised CD8+ T cells from PBMCs. These receptors were collected from a human donor with Susac syndrome.

The rearrangement links TRBV14 to TRBJ2-6; 10 nucleotides align to TRBD2. Per the germline V gene, CDR1 is SGHDN and CDR2 is FVKESK. V shed 0 bases, J shed 0 bases, and the junction held 8 bases outside the gene matches. There are 20 residues in the CDR3. The CDR3, as DNA: TGTGCCAGCAGCCAAGATCGGCTGGGACTAGCGCTCTCTGGGGCCAACGTCCTGACTTTC. This codes for CASSQDRLGLALSGANVLTF.

The chain uses TRBV12-5 and TRBJ2-2; maybe TRBD2 (7 bases). Trimming cost V 11 bases and J 5 bases, with 21 bases left between them. Germline V gene lookup returns CDR1 LGHNT and CDR2 FRNRAP. The CDR3 is 15 amino acids. CDR3 sequence: CAGGASAFETGELFF. CDR3 nucleotide sequence: TGTGCTGGGGGGGCTAGCGCTTTTGAGACCGGGGAGCTGTTTTTT.

This clonotype was seen only once. The gene calls are TRBV19 and TRBJ1-6, with D possibly matching TRBD1 (5 bases). CDR3 length: 13 amino acids. Germline V gene lookup returns CDR1 LNHDA and CDR2 SQIVND (reference sequence). Trimming stripped 7 bases from V and 7 bases from J, with 11 bases between. For the CDR3, the DNA is TGTGCCAGTACCGGGACCCAAAATTCACCCCTCCACTTT. Its translation is CASTGTQNSPLHF.

The chain is built from TRBV12-3 or TRBV12-4 and TRBJ1-2, with a possible D match to TRBD1 (5 bases). The V end lost 7 bases, the J end lost 8 bases, and 17 bases lay between the germline ends. The CDR3 is made up of 13 amino acids. This CDR3 is CASTPWEGRGYTF. CDR3 DNA: TGTGCCAGCACCCCTTGGGAGGGGCGCGGCTACACCTTC.

The V gene is TRBV6-6, the J gene TRBJ2-2; tentative D call: TRBD1 (5 bases). Germline values: CDR1 MNHNY, CDR2 SVGAGI (reference sequence). V was clipped by 7 bases and J by 5 bases, with 11 bases between them. This CDR3 has 13 amino acids. CDR3 DNA: TGTGCCAGCAAGGGGAAACAGACCGGGGAGCTGTTTTTT. The encoded protein is CASKGKQTGELFF.

This clonotype turned up a few times. The chain uses TRBV4-1 and TRBJ1-4; 9 bases line up with TRBD1. Losses at the gene ends were 5 bases for V and 8 bases for J; bases not matched to a gene: 9. CDR3 length: 15 amino acids. From germline, CDR1 is MGHRA and CDR2 YSYEKL. CDR3 residues: CASSEHRGLGEKLFF. In DNA, the CDR3 is TGCGCCAGCAGCGAACACAGGGGGCTGGGGGAAAAACTGTTTTTT.

This sequence joins TRBV30 and TRBJ2-1; possibly TRBD1 for D (7 bases). In germline, CDR1 is GTSNPN, CDR2 SVGIG (reference sequence). Trimming left V 1 base short and J 1 base short, with 11 bases between. The CDR3 runs to 15 residues. The CDR3 sequence is CAWSGAGGSYNEQFF. In nucleotides, the CDR3 is TGTGCCTGGAGTGGGGCAGGGGGGTCCTACAATGAGCAGTTCTTC.

The chain is built from TRBV7-9 and TRBJ1-1; maybe TRBD1 (6 bases). This CDR3 has 12 amino acids. CDR1 is SEHNR and CDR2 is FQNEAQ in the germline V gene (reference sequence). V lost 1 base, J lost 9 bases, and 9 bases lay in between. CDR3 in amino acids: CASSLGGAKAFF. CDR3 coding DNA: TGTGCCAGCAGCTTAGGGGGGGCGAAAGCTTTCTTT.

A single count supports this clonotype. CDR3 protein: CASSRGDRASGYTF. The CDR3 region has the DNA TGTGCCAGCAGCCGCGGGGACAGGGCAAGTGGCTACACCTTC. The chain joins TRBV7-9 to TRBJ1-2, with 9 bases fitting TRBD1. Unmatched junction bases numbered 8, after V lost 5 bases and J lost 7 bases. The CDR3 contains 14 residues. Germline V CDR1 and CDR2: SEHNR, FQNEAQ (reference sequence).

In this sample, this clonotype turned up once. J is TRBJ2-7 and V is TRBV6-6; no firm D call. Trimming cost V 2 bases and J 3 bases, with 14 bases left between them. The CDR3 has 15 amino acids. CDR1 and CDR2 (germline): MNHNY, SVGAGI (reference sequence). This chain's CDR3 is CASSYPSAAFYEQYF. The CDR3 coding sequence is TGTGCCAGCAGTTACCCATCCGCGGCCTTCTACGAGCAGTACTTC.

V is TRBV20-1 and J is TRBJ2-7; a possible D gene is TRBD2 (6 bases). This CDR3 is 13 amino acids long. Trimming left V 6 bases short and J 3 bases short, with 15 bases between. CDR1 is DFQATT, CDR2 SNEGSKA, per germline (reference sequence). The CDR3 loop reads CSARRRELYEQYF. The CDR3, as DNA: TGCAGTGCACGGAGACGGGAGCTCTACGAGCAGTACTTC.

In this sample, this clonotype turned up a few times. V is TRBV5-4 and J is TRBJ2-3, with 12 bases identical to TRBD2. CDR1 SGHNT and CDR2 YYREEE come from the germline V gene (reference sequence). The CDR3 spans 16 residues. The trim removed 4 bases at V and 3 bases at J, leaving 6 bases unmatched. In nucleotides, the CDR3 is TGTGCCAGCAGCCCACTAGCGGGGGGCGCGACAGATACGCAGTATTTT. This gives the protein CASSPLAGGATDTQYF.

The chain is built from TRBV29-1 and TRBJ2-2; D may be TRBD2 (6 bases). The CDR3 totals 13 residues. V lost 8 bases, J lost 1 base, and 11 bases lay in between. Germline lookup yields CDR1 SQVTM and CDR2 ANQGSEA. The CDR3 DNA is TGCAGCACAGAGGGACTGAACACCGGGGAGCTGTTTTTT. Protein: CSTEGLNTGELFF.

The chain combines TRBV7-8 with TRBJ2-1, with 8 bases fitting TRBD1. Germline values: CDR1 SGHVS, CDR2 FQNEAQ. The CDR3 extends over 15 amino acids. J gave up 4 bases and V 5 bases, and 7 bases lay outside the gene matches. This chain's CDR3 is CASSLRQGLYNEQFF. CDR3 coding DNA: TGTGCCAGCAGCCTAAGACAGGGGCTTTACAATGAGCAGTTCTTC.

V and J are TRBV12-3 or TRBV12-4 and TRBJ2-1, with D uncertain. The germline V and J ends were trimmed by 5 bases and 5 bases, with 10 bases remaining between them. This CDR3 has 13 amino acids. CDR3 loop: CASSPSRDNEQFF. In DNA, the CDR3 is TGTGCCAGCAGTCCCTCTAGAGACAATGAGCAGTTCTTC.

This chain links TRBV27 with TRBJ2-7; possibly TRBD1 or TRBD2 for D (6 bases each). Germline V gene sequence: CDR1 MNHEY, CDR2 SMNVEV (reference sequence). The V end was cut by 3 bases, the J end by 2 bases, with 11 bases between. The CDR3 sequence is 14 residues long. The CDR3 region is CASSFGGNAYEQYF. CDR3 in DNA: TGTGCCAGCAGTTTCGGGGGCAACGCCTACGAGCAGTACTTC.

The chain joins TRBV5-1 to TRBJ1-2, with D possibly TRBD1 on 6 matching bases. Trimming removed 4 bases from V and 0 bases from J, with 16 bases in between. CDR1 is SGHRS and CDR2 is YFSETQ in the germline V gene. This CDR3 comprises 16 residues. CDR3 residues: CASSTGQQIPNYGYTF. The CDR3 DNA sequence: TGCGCCAGCAGCACCGGACAGCAGATTCCTAACTATGGCTACACCTTC.